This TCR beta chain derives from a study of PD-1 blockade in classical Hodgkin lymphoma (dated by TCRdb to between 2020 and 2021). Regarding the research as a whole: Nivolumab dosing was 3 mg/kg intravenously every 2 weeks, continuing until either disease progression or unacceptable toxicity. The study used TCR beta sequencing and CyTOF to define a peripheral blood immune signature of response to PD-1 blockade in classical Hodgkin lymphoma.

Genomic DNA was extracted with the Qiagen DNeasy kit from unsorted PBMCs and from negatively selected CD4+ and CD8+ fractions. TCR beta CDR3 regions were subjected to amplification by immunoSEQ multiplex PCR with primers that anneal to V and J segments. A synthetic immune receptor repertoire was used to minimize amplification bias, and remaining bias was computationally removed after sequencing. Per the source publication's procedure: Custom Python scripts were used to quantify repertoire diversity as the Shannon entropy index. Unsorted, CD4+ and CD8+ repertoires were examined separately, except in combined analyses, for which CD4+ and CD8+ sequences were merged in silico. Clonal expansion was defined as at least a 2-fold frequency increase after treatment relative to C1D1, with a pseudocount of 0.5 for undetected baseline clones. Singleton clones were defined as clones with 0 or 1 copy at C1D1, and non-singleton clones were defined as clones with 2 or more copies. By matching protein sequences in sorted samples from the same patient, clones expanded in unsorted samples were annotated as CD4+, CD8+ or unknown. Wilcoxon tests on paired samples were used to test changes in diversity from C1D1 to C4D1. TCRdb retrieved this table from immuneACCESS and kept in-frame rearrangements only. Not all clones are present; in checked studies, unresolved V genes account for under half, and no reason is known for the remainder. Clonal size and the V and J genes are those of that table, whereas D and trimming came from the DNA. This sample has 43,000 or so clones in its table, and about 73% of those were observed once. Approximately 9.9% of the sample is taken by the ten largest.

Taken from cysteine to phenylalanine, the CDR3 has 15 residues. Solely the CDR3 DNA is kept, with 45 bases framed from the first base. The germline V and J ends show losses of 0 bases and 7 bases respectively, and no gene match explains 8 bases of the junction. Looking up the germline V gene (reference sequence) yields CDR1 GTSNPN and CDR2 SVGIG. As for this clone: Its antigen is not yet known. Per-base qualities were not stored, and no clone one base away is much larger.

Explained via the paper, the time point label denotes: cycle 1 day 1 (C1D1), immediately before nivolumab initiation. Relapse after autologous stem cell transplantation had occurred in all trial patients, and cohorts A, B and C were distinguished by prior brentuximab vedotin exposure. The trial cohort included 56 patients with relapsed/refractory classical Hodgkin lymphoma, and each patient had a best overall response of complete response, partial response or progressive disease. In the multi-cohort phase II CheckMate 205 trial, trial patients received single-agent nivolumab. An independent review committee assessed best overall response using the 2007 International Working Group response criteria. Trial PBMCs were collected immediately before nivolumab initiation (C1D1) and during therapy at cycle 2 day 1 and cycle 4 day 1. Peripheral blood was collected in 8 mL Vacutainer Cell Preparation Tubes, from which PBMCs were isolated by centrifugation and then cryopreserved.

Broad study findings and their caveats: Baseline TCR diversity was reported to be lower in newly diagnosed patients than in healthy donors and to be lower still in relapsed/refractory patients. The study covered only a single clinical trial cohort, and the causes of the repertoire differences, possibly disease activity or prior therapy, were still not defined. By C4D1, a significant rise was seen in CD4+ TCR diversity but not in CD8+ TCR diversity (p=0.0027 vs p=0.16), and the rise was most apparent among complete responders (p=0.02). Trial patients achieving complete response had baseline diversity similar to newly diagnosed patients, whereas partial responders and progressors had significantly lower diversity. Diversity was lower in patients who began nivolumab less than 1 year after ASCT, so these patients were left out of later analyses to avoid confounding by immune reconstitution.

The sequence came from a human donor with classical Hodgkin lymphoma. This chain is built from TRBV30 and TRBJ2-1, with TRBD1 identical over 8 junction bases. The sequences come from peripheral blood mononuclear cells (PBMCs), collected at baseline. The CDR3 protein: CAWSVGQGARNEQFF. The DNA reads TGTGCCTGGAGTGTAGGCCAGGGGGCGCGAAATGAGCAGTTCTTC.